The present T cell receptor beta chain was sequenced within a study of CD8 T cells in ankylosing spondylitis. General study results and limits: Researchers reportedly found disease-linked clones significantly enriched in matched ankylosing spondylitis synovial fluid. For ankylosing spondylitis blood, a TCR beta motif of several highly homologous variants appeared characteristic.

This clonotype has a count of ten or more. Its target is not known. Quantitative molecular-barcoded 5'-RACE generated the TCR beta libraries. TCRdb reanalysed the 5' RACE reads using MiXCR and keeps one entry per CDR3 protein. The sample yields 500,000 to 650,000 distinct CDR3 sequences, over 4% seen once. Germline V CDR1 and CDR2: SGHTA, FQGNSA. V was cut by 5 bases and J by 5 bases, with 15 bases left in between. The length of the CDR3 is 14 residues. This TCR derives from a male donor with ankylosing spondylitis. The chain joins TRBV7-2 to TRBJ1-1, with D maybe TRBD1 (5 bases). The material sequenced was blood, either unsorted or a sorted T cell fraction (not recorded which). The CDR3 here is CASSRVPGRTEAFF. Written as DNA, the CDR3 is TGTGCCAGCAGCCGAGTCCCAGGGAGGACTGAAGCTTTCTTT. Variable domain in full (rest from reference TRBV7-2 and TRBJ1-1): GAGVSQSPSNKVTEKGKDVELRCDPISGHTALYWYRQSLGQGLEFLIYFQGNSAPDKSGLPSDRFSAERTGGSVSTLTIQRTQQEDSAVYLCASSRVPGRTEAFFGQGTRLTVV.